Each of the 8 T cell receptor beta chains below was sequenced from the same sample in a study of tumor-infiltrating lymphocytes in primary liver carcinoma. For blood RNA, unsorted whole blood served as the source, and germline DNA was extracted too. A constant-region primer primed TCR beta cDNA synthesis from 500 ng of total RNA. ARM-PCR was slightly modified, and three nested multiplex PCR rounds with it gave rise to the TCR beta libraries. TRBV1-TRBV30 forward primers and a C-beta reverse primer were used in the first two PCR rounds, which each ran for around 11 cycles. TCRdb itself ran the multiplex PCR reads through MiXCR, one entry per CDR3 protein. The table has more than 150,000 distinct CDR3 sequences, about 60% seen once. The sample was peripheral blood. The receptors stem from a man aged 40-50 years with primary liver carcinoma and hepatitis B virus infection.

The chain employs TRBV12-3 or TRBV12-4 and TRBJ2-5, with a tentative D call TRBD1 (6 bases). Trimming shortened V by 8 bases and J by 4 bases, and 14 bases separated the two germline ends. CDR3 size: 13 residues. This chain's CDR3 is CASRPWGRETQYF. The CDR3 DNA reads as TGTGCCAGCCGCCCGTGGGGGCGAGAGACCCAGTACTTC.

V is TRBV11-2 and J is TRBJ2-1, with 10 bases fitting TRBD2. Germline-derived CDR1 and CDR2 are SGHAT and FQNNGV. J was trimmed by 8 bases and V by 7 bases; bases with no gene match: 14. This CDR3 is built from 16 residues. This CDR3 reads CASTFSLAGARDEQFF. Here the CDR3 DNA reads TGTGCCAGCACCTTCAGCCTAGCGGGAGCCCGGGATGAGCAGTTCTTC.

Remarks on this clonotype: Since a much larger clone is just one base distant, this may be a read error. As DNA, the CDR3 is TGCAGCGTTGAAGTTCAGAGGTACAATGAGCAGTACTTC. Encoded protein: CSVEVQRYNEQYF. The V and J genes are TRBV29-1 and TRBJ2-5, with no clear D. Trimming removed 1 base from V and 11 bases from J, with 17 bases in between. Per the germline V gene, CDR1 is SQVTM and CDR2 is ANQGSEA. The CDR3 spans 13 residues.

The V and J genes are TRBV19 and TRBJ2-7, with D maybe TRBD1 (6 bases). This CDR3 has 12 amino acids. In germline, CDR1 is LNHDA, CDR2 SQIVND (reference sequence). Trimming pared 4 bases from V and 6 bases from J, leaving 10 bases between. CDR3 residues: CASSTTGGEQYF. Here the CDR3 DNA reads TGTGCCAGTAGTACGACAGGCGGCGAGCAGTACTTC.

For this clonotype: No conserved phenylalanine or tryptophan ends this CDR3, so it is likely a read error. V and J are TRBV4-1 and TRBJ2-7, with a tentative D call TRBD1 (6 bases). Germline CDR1 and CDR2: MGHRA and YSYEKL. This CDR3 spans 16 amino acids. The DNA of the CDR3 is TGCGCCAGTAGCCAAGATTCCCAGGGGCAATCCTACGAGCAGTACTTG. Encoded protein: CASSQDSQGQSYEQYL.

About this clonotype: Its ends do not fully match the called genes, so a read error is possible. This chain links TRBV6-5 with TRBJ2-7; TRBD2 aligns across 14 bases. Germline lookup yields CDR1 MNHEY and CDR2 SVGAGI. The CDR3 runs 15 residues. CDR3 bases: TGTGCCAGCAGTTACACGGGACTAGCGGGAGACGAGGAGTACTTC. Its protein product is CASSYTGLAGDEEYF.

This clonotype appeared many times. The chain has TRBV11-2 and TRBJ2-1; D unclear. V was cut by 5 bases and J by 8 bases, with 19 bases left in between. The CDR3 covers 15 residues. Germline values: CDR1 SGHAT, CDR2 FQNNGV. The CDR3 spells CASSLATEVRDEQFF. DNA for the CDR3: TGTGCCAGCAGCCTTGCTACTGAGGTTCGGGATGAGCAGTTCTTC.

This chain connects TRBV10-3 to TRBJ2-5; 7 nucleotides agree with TRBD1. V gave up 6 bases and J gave up 2 bases; unmatched junction bases: 6. Germline values: CDR1 ENHRY, CDR2 SYGVKD. This CDR3 region has 14 residues. The DNA for the CDR3 is TGTGCCATCAGCCTCGACAGGGAGCAAGAGACCCAGTACTTC. Residues: CAISLDREQETQYF.